Sequencing of this TCR beta chain was carried out in a study of cytomegalovirus exposure and HLA in healthy donors. PCR was performed using 60 Vbeta and 13 Jbeta primers. Measured with immunoSEQ multiplex PCR; TCRdb has only the in-frame clones, and not every one. The table lists approximately 200,000 clones, 65% to 80% of them singletons. This clone came up a few times. The antigen remains unidentified. Overall study results and limits: Productive rates of about 87% or about 30% were seen for most TCR beta V segments in an earlier analysis. A later look showed TCR association rates differing by HLA locus, highest for DRB1 and lowest for HLA-C.

J was trimmed by 3 bases and V by 4 bases; bases with no gene match: 6. The V gene's germline CDR1 is LGHNA and CDR2 YNFKEQ. This CDR3 comprises 16 residues. V gene TRBV4-2 combines with J gene TRBJ2-2; 9 nucleotides match TRBD1. This TCR came from a woman younger than 45 in good health and CMV-seropositive. Sequencing was done on a sample of PBMCs. CDR3 in DNA: TGTGCCAGCAGCCTCGGGACAGGGAGATACACCGGGGAGCTGTTTTTT. Translation gives CASSLGTGRYTGELFF.